Presented here are 15 T cell receptor beta chains from one specimen sequenced in a study of T cell responses to AZD1222 COVID-19 vaccine. Method: immunoSEQ multiplex PCR; TCRdb's copy keeps in-frame clones and lacks some. The sample includes approximately 150,000 clones, about 93% seen only once; the top ten take more than 3%. This material consisted of peripheral blood, taken 28 days after the second AZD1222 dose. These receptors all stem from an adult who received the AZD1222 COVID-19 vaccine.

This clone was seen only once. The CDR3 nucleotides read TGTGCCAGCGGGCCCGAAGCCCCTGGGTATGGCTACACCTTC. Translated: CASGPEAPGYGYTF. The genes are TRBV6-5 and TRBJ1-2, with D hard to call. The CDR3 has 14 amino acids. Germline loops: CDR1 MNHEY, CDR2 SVGAGI. The ends were cut back, 8 bases at V and 5 bases at J, with 18 bases in the middle.

This clone has just one count. The J gene is TRBJ1-2, the V gene TRBV5-4, with a tentative D call TRBD1 (5 bases). V lost 4 bases, J lost 9 bases, and 13 bases lay in between. This CDR3 is built from 12 residues. CDR1 SGHNT and CDR2 YYREEE come from the germline V gene (reference sequence). The DNA for the CDR3 is TGTGCCAGCAGCCTGCAGGGCCGCCGCTACACCTTC. Amino acid sequence: CASSLQGRRYTF.

CDR3 nucleotide sequence: TGTGCCAGCTCACCGGACAGGGTGGGGACTGAAGCTTTCTTT. The encoded protein is CASSPDRVGTEAFF. The chain couples TRBV18 to TRBJ1-1, with TRBD1 identical over 8 bases. CDR3 length: 14 amino acids. V was pared by 3 bases and J by 5 bases, with 5 bases of the junction left unmatched. The germline V gene has CDR1 KGHSH and CDR2 LQKENI.

The gene calls are TRBV19 and TRBJ1-2; D may be TRBD1 (6 bases). V lost 7 bases to trimming and J lost 2 bases, with 14 bases between them. This CDR3 contains 14 residues. CDR1 LNHDA and CDR2 SQIVND come from the germline V gene (reference sequence). The CDR3 region is CASTPRGRNYGYTF. CDR3 coding DNA: TGTGCCAGTACTCCTCGGGGGCGAAACTATGGCTACACCTTC.

This sequence joins TRBV6-5 and TRBJ2-5; the match to TRBD2 covers 7 bases. The CDR3 sequence is 14 residues long. V lost 2 bases, J lost 2 bases, and 2 bases stayed unmatched. Germline CDR1 is MNHEY and CDR2 is SVGAGI. The CDR3 reads CASSYPSGQETQYF. The CDR3 DNA follows: TGTGCCAGCAGTTACCCTAGCGGACAAGAGACCCAGTACTTC.

This clone was detected only once. V usage is TRBV5-4 and J usage is TRBJ2-5, with D perhaps TRBD1 or TRBD2 (6 bases each). Trimming stripped 3 bases from V and 2 bases from J, with 14 bases between. The germline V gene encodes CDR1 SGHNT and CDR2 YYREEE (reference sequence). The CDR3 covers 15 residues. CDR3 sequence (DNA): TGTGCCAGCAGCTCGAAACAGGGAGGTCAAGAGACCCAGTACTTC. It codes for CASSSKQGGQETQYF.

The V and J genes are TRBV7-8 and TRBJ2-7; 13 bases are shared with TRBD2. In germline, CDR1 is SGHVS, CDR2 FQNEAQ. The V and J ends lost 3 bases and 7 bases, in that order; junction bases with no gene match: 3. This CDR3 is built from 14 residues. The CDR3 coding sequence is TGTGCCAGCAGCTTCGGACTAGCGGGAGAAGAGCAGTACTTC. Protein: CASSFGLAGEEQYF.

The rearrangement uses TRBV7-2 and TRBJ1-2; D is undetermined. The V and J ends lost 8 bases and 2 bases respectively, with 15 bases between them. Germline V lookup: CDR1 SGHTA, CDR2 FQGNSA. This CDR3 region has 14 residues. The CDR3 coding sequence is TGTGCCAGCGTTCCGGGCAGAGCCAACTATGGCTACACCTTC. It encodes CASVPGRANYGYTF.

The chain links TRBV7-2 to TRBJ2-7; TRBD2 matches 10 bases. The trim removed 0 bases at V and 7 bases at J, leaving 3 bases unmatched. The CDR3 loop spans 14 amino acids. The germline CDR1 and CDR2 sequences are SGHTA and FQGNSA. The CDR3 nucleotides read TGTGCCAGCAGCTTAGCAGCGGGAGGGCCTGAGCAGTACTTC. Its translation: CASSLAAGGPEQYF.

This clone was detected only once. This rearrangement joins TRBV5-1 to TRBJ1-4; TRBD1 aligns across 9 bases. This CDR3 is built from 18 residues. Trimming cost V 4 bases and J 8 bases; bases outside gene matches: 18. CDR1 and CDR2 from the germline V gene are SGHRS and YFSETQ. CDR3 sequence: CASSATPTGGGVGEKLFF. The DNA for the CDR3 is TGCGCCAGCAGCGCTACCCCGACAGGGGGTGGGGTAGGGGAAAAACTGTTTTTT.

The V and J genes are TRBV19 and TRBJ1-2; tentative D call: TRBD1 (6 bases). The germline V and J ends were trimmed by 3 bases and 4 bases, with 18 bases remaining between them. In germline, CDR1 is LNHDA, CDR2 SQIVND (reference sequence). The CDR3 has 16 amino acids. In DNA form, the CDR3 reads TGTGCCAGTAGTATTGGAGGCAGGGGAAGAGGCTATGGCTACACCTTC. Its protein is CASSIGGRGRGYGYTF. The full variable domain, in which reference TRBV19 and TRBJ1-2 provide the parts outside the CDR3, is DGGITQSPKYLFRKEGQNVTLSCEQNLNHDAMYWYRQDPGQGLRLIYYSQIVNDFQKGDIAEGYSVSREKKESFPLTVTSAQKNPTAFYLCASSIGGRGRGYGYTFGSGTRLTVV.

A single count supports this clone. J is TRBJ1-1 and V is TRBV29-1, with D perhaps TRBD1 (5 bases). The V and J ends lost 3 bases and 1 base respectively, with 12 bases between them. This CDR3 is 14 amino acids long. In germline, CDR1 is SQVTM, CDR2 ANQGSEA. In DNA, the CDR3 is TGCAGCGTTGAGGTCGGGACCGCGAACACTGAAGCTTTCTTT. Residues: CSVEVGTANTEAFF.

This chain connects TRBV7-2 to TRBJ1-3; 9 bases match TRBD1. Germline loops: CDR1 SGHTA, CDR2 FQGNSA. The CDR3 spans 16 residues. V gave up 6 bases and J gave up 0 bases; unmatched junction bases: 6. The chain's CDR3 is CASSWTGANSGNTIYF. CDR3 in DNA: TGTGCCAGCAGTTGGACAGGGGCAAACTCTGGAAACACCATATATTTT.

This chain links TRBV25-1 with TRBJ2-2; D is ambiguous. The V end lost 2 bases, the J end lost 3 bases, and 7 bases lay between the germline ends. CDR1 and CDR2 from the germline V gene are MGHDK and SYGVNS. This CDR3 has 14 residues. In DNA form, the CDR3 reads TGTGCCAGCAGTGAACAGCCATACACCGGGGAGCTGTTTTTT. Its protein product is CASSEQPYTGELFF.

The V call is TRBV6-5, the J call TRBJ1-1; D may be TRBD1 (6 bases). The CDR3 has 12 residues. The V end lost 6 bases, the J end lost 11 bases, and 16 bases lay between the germline ends. Per the germline V gene, CDR1 is MNHEY and CDR2 is SVGAGI. CDR3 DNA: TGTGCCAGCAGAGCAGGGGAGGGAGGGGCTTTCTTT. This gives the protein CASRAGEGGAFF.